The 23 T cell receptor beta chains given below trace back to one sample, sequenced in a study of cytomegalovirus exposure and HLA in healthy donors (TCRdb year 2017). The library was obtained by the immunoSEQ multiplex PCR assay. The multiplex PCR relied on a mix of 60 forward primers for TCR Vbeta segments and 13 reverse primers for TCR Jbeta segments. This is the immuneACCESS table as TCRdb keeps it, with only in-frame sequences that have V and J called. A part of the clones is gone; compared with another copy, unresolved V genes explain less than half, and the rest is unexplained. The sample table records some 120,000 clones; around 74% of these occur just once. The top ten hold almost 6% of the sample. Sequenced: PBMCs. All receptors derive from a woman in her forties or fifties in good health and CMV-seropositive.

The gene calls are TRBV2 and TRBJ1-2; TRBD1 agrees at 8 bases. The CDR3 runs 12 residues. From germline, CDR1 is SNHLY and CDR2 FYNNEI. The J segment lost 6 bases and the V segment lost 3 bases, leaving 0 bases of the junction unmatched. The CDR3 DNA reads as TGTGCCAGCAGTGAGACAGGGGATGGCTACACCTTC. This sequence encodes CASSETGDGYTF.

CDR3 nucleotides: TGTGCCAGCAGCTTAGACAGTTTAGGGGGTTCACCCCTCCACTTT. Translation gives CASSLDSLGGSPLHF. The chain links TRBV7-2 to TRBJ1-6, with D possibly being TRBD1 (6 bases). From germline, CDR1 is SGHTA and CDR2 FQGNSA. The length of the CDR3 is 15 residues. V was trimmed by 1 base and J by 9 bases, leaving 13 bases between them.

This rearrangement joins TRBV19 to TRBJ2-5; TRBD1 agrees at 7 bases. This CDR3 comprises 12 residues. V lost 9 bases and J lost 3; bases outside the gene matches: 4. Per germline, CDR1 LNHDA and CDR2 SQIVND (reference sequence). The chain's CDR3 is CASGTEKETQYF. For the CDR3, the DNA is TGTGCCAGCGGGACAGAGAAAGAGACCCAGTACTTC.

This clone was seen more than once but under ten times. CDR3 sequence: CASSQDGGISHYGYTF. CDR3 DNA: TGCGCCAGCAGCCAAGATGGAGGGATATCCCACTATGGCTACACCTTC. The chain links TRBV4-1 to TRBJ1-2; D ambiguous. Germline loops: CDR1 MGHRA, CDR2 YSYEKL. CDR3 length: 16 residues. V lost 0 bases and J 3 bases, leaving 14 bases between the germline ends.

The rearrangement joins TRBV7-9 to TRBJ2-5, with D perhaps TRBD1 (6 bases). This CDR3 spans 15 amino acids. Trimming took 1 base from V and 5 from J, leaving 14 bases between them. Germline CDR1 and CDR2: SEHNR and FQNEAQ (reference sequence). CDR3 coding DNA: TGTGCCAGCAGCTTAGAAGGCGGGCAGGGGGAGACCCAGTACTTC. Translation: CASSLEGGQGETQYF. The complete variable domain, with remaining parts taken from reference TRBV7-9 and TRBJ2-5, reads DTGVSQNPRHKITKRGQNVTFRCDPISEHNRLYWYRQTLGQGPEFLTYFQNEAQLEKSRLLSDRFSAERPKGSFSTLEIQRTEQGDSAMYLCASSLEGGQGETQYFGPGTRLLVL.

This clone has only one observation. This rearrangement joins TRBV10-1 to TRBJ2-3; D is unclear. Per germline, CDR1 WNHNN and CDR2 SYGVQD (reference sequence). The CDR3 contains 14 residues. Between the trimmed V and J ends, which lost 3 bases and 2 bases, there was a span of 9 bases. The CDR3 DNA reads TGCGCCAGCAGTGATGGGCAGCTCACAGATACGCAGTATTTT. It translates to CASSDGQLTDTQYF.

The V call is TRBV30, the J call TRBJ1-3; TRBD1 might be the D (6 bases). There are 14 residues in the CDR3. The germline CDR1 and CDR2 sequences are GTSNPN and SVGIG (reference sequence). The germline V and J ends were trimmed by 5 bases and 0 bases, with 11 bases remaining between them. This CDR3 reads CAWGGSDSGNTIYF. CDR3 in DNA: TGTGCCTGGGGGGGCAGCGACTCTGGAAACACCATATATTTT.

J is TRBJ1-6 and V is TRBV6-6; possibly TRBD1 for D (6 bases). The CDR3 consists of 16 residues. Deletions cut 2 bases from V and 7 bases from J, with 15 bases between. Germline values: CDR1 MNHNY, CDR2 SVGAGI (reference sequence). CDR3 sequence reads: CASSYPNRVGNSPLHF. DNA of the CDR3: TGTGCCAGCAGTTACCCTAACAGGGTAGGGAATTCACCCCTCCACTTT.

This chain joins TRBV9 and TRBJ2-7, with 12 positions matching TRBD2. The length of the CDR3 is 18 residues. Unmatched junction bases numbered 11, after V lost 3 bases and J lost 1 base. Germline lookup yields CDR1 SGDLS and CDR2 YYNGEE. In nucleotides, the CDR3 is TGTGCCAGCAGCGGACTAGCGGGGGACGTCGTACCTTCCTACGAGCAGTACTTC. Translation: CASSGLAGDVVPSYEQYF.

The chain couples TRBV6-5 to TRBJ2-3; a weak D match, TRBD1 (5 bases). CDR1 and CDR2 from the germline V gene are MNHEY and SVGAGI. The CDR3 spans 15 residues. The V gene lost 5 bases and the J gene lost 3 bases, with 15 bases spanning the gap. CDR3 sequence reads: CASSTPASGTDTQYF. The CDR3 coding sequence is TGTGCCAGCAGTACCCCAGCGTCAGGGACAGATACGCAGTATTTT.

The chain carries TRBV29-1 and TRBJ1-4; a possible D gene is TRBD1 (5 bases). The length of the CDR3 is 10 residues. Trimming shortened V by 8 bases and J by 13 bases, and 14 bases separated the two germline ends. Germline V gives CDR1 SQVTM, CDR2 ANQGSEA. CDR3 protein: CSPPFQGLFF. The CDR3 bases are TGCAGCCCGCCTTTTCAGGGACTGTTTTTT.

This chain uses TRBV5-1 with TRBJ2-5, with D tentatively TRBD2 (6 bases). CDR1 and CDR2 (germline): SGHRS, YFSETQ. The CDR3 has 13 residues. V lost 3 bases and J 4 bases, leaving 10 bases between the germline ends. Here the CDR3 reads CASSSTSIETQYF. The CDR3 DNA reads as TGCGCCAGCAGCTCGACTAGTATAGAGACCCAGTACTTC.

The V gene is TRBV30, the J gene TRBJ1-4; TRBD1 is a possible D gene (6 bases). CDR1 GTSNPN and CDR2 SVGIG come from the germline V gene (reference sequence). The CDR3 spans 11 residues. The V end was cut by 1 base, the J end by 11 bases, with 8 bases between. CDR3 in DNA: TGTGCCTGGAGTGGGGGGGGCAAACTGTTTTTT. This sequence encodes CAWSGGGKLFF.

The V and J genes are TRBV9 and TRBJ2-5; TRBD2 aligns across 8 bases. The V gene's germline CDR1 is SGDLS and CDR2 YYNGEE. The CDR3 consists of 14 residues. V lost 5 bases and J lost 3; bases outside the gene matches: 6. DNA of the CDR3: TGTGCCAGCAGTAGCGGGGAGCTAGAAGAGACCCAGTACTTC. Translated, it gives CASSSGELEETQYF.

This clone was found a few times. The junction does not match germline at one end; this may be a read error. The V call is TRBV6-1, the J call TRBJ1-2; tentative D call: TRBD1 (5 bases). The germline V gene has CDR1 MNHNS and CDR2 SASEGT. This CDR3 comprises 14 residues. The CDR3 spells CASSLGLRDYGYPF. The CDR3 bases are TGTGCCAGCAGCCTGGGCCTTAGGGACTATGGCTACCCCTTC.

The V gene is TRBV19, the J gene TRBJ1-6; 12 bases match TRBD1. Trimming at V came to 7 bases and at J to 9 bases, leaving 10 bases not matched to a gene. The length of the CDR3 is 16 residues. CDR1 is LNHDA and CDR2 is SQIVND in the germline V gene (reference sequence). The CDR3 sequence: CASNPPGQGAVSPLHF. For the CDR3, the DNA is TGTGCCAGTAACCCTCCGGGACAGGGGGCCGTTTCACCCCTCCACTTT.

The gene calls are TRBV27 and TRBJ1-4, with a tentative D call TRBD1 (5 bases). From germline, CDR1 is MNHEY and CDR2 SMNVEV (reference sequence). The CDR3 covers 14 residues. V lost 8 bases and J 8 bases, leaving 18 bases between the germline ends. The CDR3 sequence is CASSLGALGEKLFF. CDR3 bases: TGTGCCAGCTCCCTTGGGGCCTTGGGAGAAAAACTGTTTTTT.

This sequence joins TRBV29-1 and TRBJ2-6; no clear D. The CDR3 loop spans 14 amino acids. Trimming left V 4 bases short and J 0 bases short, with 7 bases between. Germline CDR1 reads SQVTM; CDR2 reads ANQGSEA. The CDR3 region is CSVAPYSGANVLTF. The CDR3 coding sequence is TGCAGCGTTGCTCCGTACTCTGGGGCCAACGTCCTGACTTTC.

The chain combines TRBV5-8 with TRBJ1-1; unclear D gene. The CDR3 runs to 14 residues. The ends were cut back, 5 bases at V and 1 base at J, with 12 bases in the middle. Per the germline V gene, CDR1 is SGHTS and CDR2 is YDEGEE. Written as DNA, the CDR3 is TGTGCCAGCAGATACGCCTCCGGGAACACTGAAGCTTTCTTT. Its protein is CASRYASGNTEAFF.

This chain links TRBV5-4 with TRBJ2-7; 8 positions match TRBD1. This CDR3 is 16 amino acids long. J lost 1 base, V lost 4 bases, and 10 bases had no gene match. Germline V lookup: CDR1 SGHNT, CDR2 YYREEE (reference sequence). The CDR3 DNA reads TGTGCCAGCAGCAACCGACGGGACAGGCTGTCCTACGAGCAGTACTTC. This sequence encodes CASSNRRDRLSYEQYF.

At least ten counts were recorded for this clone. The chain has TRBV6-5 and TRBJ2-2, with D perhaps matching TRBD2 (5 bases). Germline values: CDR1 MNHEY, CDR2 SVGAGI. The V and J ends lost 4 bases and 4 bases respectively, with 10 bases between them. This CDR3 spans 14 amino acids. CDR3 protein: CASSFLGLTGELFF. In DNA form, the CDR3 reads TGTGCCAGCAGTTTCCTCGGACTCACCGGGGAGCTGTTTTTT.

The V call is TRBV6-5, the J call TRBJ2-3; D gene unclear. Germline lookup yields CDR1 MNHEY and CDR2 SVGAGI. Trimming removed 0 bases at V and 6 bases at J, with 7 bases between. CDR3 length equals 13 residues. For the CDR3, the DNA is TGTGCCAGCAGTTACTCCACGAGGGATACGCAGTATTTT. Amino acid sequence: CASSYSTRDTQYF.

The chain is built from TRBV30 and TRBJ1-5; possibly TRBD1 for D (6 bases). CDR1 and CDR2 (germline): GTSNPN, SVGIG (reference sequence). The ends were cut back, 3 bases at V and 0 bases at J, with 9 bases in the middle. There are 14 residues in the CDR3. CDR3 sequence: CAWSGDNSNQPQHF. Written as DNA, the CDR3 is TGTGCCTGGAGCGGGGACAATAGCAATCAGCCCCAGCATTTT.